This T cell receptor (beta chain) was retrieved from a study of shared clonotypes between healthy human individuals. Study summary: The study enrolled a couple of women and three men aged 18 to 49.

It was CD45RO-negative cells, positively selected for CCR7, that made up naive CD8 cells, with terminally differentiated effector memory CD45RA+ cells excluded. Donors, healthy HIV-negative adults, lacked recent acute infections or vaccinations. Assay execution proceeded at the deep level. Sequencing used immunoSEQ multiplex PCR; TCRdb keeps in-frame clones, though not all of them. Of about 1.9 million clones in the sample, 93% are singletons; the top ten hold 1.5% to 2%. Trimming took 0 bases from V and 4 from J; bases not matched to a gene: 4. In germline, CDR1 is MGHRA, CDR2 YSYEKL. CDR3 length equals 16 residues.

V is TRBV4-1 and J is TRBJ2-3; 10 bases agree with TRBD2. This clonotype originated in a man aged 18 to 30 in good health. Some clones in this sample may be carry-over from other donors' samples. Specimen: naive CD8+ T cells from PBMCs. CDR3 in amino acids: CASSQDSSGSSDTQYF. The CDR3 DNA reads as TGCGCCAGCAGCCAAGATTCTAGCGGGAGCTCAGATACGCAGTATTTT.